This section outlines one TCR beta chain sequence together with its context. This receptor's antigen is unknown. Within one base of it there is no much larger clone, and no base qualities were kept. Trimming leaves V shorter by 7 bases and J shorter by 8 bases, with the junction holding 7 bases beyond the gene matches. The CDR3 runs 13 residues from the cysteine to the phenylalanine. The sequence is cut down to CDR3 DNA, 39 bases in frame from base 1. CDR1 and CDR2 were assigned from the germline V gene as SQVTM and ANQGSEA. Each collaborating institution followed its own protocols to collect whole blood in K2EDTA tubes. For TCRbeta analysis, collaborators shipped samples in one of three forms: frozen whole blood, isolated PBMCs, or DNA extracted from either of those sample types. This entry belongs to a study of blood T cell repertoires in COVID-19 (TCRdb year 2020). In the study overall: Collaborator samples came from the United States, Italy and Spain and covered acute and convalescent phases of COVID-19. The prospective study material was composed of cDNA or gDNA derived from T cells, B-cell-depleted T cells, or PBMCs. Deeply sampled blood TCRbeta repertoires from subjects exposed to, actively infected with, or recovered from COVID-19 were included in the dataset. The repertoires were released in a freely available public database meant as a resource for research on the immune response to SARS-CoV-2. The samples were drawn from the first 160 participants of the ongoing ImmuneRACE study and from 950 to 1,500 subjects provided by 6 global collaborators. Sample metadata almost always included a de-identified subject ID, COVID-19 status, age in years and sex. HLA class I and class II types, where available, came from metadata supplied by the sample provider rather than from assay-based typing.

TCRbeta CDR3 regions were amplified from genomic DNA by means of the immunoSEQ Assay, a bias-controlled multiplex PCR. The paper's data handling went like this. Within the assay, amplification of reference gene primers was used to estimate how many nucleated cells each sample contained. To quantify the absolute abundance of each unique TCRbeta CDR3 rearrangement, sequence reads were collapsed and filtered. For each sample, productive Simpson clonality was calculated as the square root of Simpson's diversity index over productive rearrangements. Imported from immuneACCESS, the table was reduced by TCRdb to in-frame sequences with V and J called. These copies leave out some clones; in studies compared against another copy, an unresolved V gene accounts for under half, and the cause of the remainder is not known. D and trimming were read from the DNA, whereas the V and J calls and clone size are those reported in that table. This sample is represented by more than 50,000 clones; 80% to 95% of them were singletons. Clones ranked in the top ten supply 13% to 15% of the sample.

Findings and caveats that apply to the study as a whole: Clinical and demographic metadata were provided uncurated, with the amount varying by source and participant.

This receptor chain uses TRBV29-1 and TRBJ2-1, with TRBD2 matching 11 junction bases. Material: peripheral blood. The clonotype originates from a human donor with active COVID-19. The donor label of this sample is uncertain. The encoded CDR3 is CSATSGMGYEQFF. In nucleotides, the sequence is TGCAGCGCGACTAGCGGGATGGGGTATGAGCAGTTCTTC.